The clone carrying this T cell receptor (beta chain) was picked up a small number of times. The antigen is undetermined. TCRdb reprocessed the reads via MiXCR and lists one record per CDR3 protein. Found here are about 740,000 distinct CDR3 sequences, around 30% of them singletons; the top ten hold 15% to 20%. The source of the sample is a study of T cell repertoires in cytomegalovirus infection. The CDR3 sequence is 16 residues long. Germline V gene sequence: CDR1 MGHRA, CDR2 YSYEKL. The trim removed 4 bases at V and 9 bases at J, leaving 13 bases unmatched. The TCR comes from a human donor in good health (CMV status not recorded). Some clones in this sample may be carry-over from other donors' samples. V usage is TRBV4-1 and J usage is TRBJ2-2, with 8 bases matching TRBD1. The specimen was cultured PBMCs, collected from culture after CMV antigen stimulation. CDR3 amino acids: CASSLNAGQGRRELFF. In DNA, the CDR3 is TGCGCCAGCAGCCTTAATGCCGGACAGGGACGGCGGGAGCTGTTTTTT.